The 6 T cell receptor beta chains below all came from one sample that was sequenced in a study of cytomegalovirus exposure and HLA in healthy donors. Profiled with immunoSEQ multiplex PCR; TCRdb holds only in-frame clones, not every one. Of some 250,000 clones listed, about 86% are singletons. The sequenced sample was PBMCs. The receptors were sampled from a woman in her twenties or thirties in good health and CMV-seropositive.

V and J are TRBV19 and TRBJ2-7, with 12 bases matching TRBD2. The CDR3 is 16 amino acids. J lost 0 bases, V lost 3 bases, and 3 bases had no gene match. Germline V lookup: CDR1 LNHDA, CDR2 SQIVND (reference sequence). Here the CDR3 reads CASSMSTSGSSYEQYF. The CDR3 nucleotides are TGTGCCAGTAGTATGTCGACTAGCGGGAGCTCCTACGAGCAGTACTTC.

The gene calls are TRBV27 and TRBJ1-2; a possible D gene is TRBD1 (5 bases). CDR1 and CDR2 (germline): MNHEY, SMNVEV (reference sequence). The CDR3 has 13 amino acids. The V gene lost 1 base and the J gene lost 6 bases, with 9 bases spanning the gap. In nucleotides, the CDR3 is TGTGCCAGCAGTTTATGGGGGGGGGATGGCTACACCTTC. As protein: CASSLWGGDGYTF.

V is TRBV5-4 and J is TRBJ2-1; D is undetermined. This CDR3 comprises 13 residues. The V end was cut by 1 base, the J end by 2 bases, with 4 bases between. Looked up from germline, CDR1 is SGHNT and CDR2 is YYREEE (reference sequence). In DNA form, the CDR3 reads TGTGCCAGCAGCTTGCATCCCTACAATGAGCAGTTCTTC. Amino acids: CASSLHPYNEQFF.

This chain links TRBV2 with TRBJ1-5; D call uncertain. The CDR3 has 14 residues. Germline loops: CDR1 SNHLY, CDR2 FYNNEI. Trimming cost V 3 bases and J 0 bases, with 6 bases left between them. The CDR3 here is CASSDPYSNQPQHF. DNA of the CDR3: TGTGCCAGCAGTGACCCCTATAGCAATCAGCCCCAGCATTTT.

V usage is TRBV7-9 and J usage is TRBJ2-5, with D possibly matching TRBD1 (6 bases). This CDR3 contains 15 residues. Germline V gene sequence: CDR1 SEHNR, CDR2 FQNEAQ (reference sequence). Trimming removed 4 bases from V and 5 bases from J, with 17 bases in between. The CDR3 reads CASSSGASAWETQYF. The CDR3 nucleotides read TGTGCCAGCAGCTCAGGGGCCTCGGCTTGGGAGACCCAGTACTTC.

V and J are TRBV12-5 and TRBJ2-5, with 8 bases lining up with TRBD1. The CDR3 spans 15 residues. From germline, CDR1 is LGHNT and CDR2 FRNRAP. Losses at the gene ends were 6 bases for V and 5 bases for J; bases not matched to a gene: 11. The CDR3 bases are TGTGCTAGTGGAATCGGACAGGGAAGGGTGGAGACCCAGTACTTC. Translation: CASGIGQGRVETQYF.